In this sample, the clone carrying this T cell receptor beta chain turned up once. Its matching antigen is unknown. Profiling relied on immunoSEQ multiplex PCR, and the TCRdb table lists in-frame clones only, not all of them. Of under 55,000 clones detected, roughly 90% appear once; the ten largest clones hold approximately 2.5%. Time point given: week 11, during vaccination. Topical imiquimod was applied with each vaccine dose, which held 300 ug of mutant IDH1 20-mer peptide. Donors' newly diagnosed IDH1-mutant WHO grade 3 or 4 astrocytomas lacked nuclear ATRX. The data originate from a study of a mutant IDH1 vaccine in newly diagnosed glioma. Whole-study context: Vaccination began 4-6 weeks post radiotherapy alone, or with temozolomide cycles. Sex distribution of treated patients was about 60% male and roughly 40% female; mean age was about 41 years. Radiotherapy, temozolomide, or both had been given previously, and both were given to most.

The germline V and J ends were trimmed by 2 bases and 3 bases, with 14 bases remaining between them. CDR1 and CDR2 (germline): SGHNT, YYREEE (reference sequence). This CDR3 is 15 amino acids long. The clonotype comes from a man aged 50 or older with glioma. This chain uses TRBV5-4 with TRBJ1-2; tentative D call: TRBD1 (6 bases). Sequencing was performed on PBMCs, taken from a glioma patient whose treatment included an IDH1 peptide vaccine. CDR3: CASSLGQTNHYGYTF. The CDR3 DNA sequence: TGTGCCAGCAGCTTAGGACAGACGAACCACTATGGCTACACCTTC.